The 24 T cell receptor beta chains given below trace back to one sample, sequenced in a study of CD8 T cells in Susac syndrome. The authors reverse transcribed roughly 0.5 to 1 ug RNA with random hexamers. Using its own MiXCR run on the immunoSEQ multiplex PCR reads, TCRdb lists one record per CDR3 protein. Of a few hundred thousand distinct CDR3 sequences in the sample, 70% to 90% were seen once. Sequencing was performed on CD8+ T cells from PBMCs. The receptors here all came from a human donor with multiple sclerosis.

The V and J genes are TRBV27 and TRBJ2-3, with 9 bases fitting TRBD1. CDR3 size: 16 residues. V shed 3 bases and J 5 bases; nucleotides not matched to a gene: 9. CDR1 and CDR2 (germline): MNHEY, SMNVEV (reference sequence). CDR3 sequence: CASSLGGQGAKDTQYF. The CDR3 DNA reads as TGTGCCAGCAGTTTGGGGGGACAGGGCGCCAAAGATACGCAGTATTTT.

This clonotype was seen a few times. V usage is TRBV7-3 and J usage is TRBJ2-1; D is possibly TRBD2 (5 bases). Germline values: CDR1 SGHTA, CDR2 FQGTGA. With 7 bases removed from V and 10 bases from J, the gap between germline ends came to 23 bases. The CDR3 is 15 residues long. The CDR3 nucleotides are TGTGCCAGCATCAAAGCGGTGCGACCCCAGGAGGAGCAGTTCTTC. Translated: CASIKAVRPQEEQFF.

This chain links TRBV9 with TRBJ2-4; maybe TRBD2 (6 bases). The CDR3 spans 13 residues. The germline V gene encodes CDR1 SGDLS and CDR2 YYNGEE. The germline V and J ends were trimmed by 0 bases and 8 bases, with 9 bases remaining between them. CDR3 nucleotide sequence: TGTGCCAGCAGCGTAGCAACGGGGGACATTCAGTACTTC. This sequence encodes CASSVATGDIQYF.

The V call is TRBV10-2, the J call TRBJ1-5; the D is unclear. The CDR3 runs 13 residues. Germline values: CDR1 WSHSY, CDR2 SAAADI. The V end lost 4 bases, the J end lost 6 bases, and 10 bases lay between the germline ends. Here the CDR3 DNA reads TGCGCCAGCAGTGGGTGGAAGCGTCAGCCCCAGCATTTT. Protein sequence: CASSGWKRQPQHF.

The chain carries TRBV15 and TRBJ2-5; 7 nucleotides match TRBD2. The CDR3 spans 13 residues. The germline V gene has CDR1 LNHNV and CDR2 YYDKDF (reference sequence). With 4 bases clipped from V and 4 bases from J, the junction kept 3 bases outside the gene matches. CDR3 protein: CATSKTGGETQYF. The CDR3 DNA sequence: TGTGCCACCAGCAAAACGGGAGGAGAGACCCAGTACTTC.

This rearrangement joins TRBV27 to TRBJ2-7; the D gene could be TRBD1 or TRBD2 (6 bases each). This CDR3 region has 16 residues. V was pared by 8 bases and J by 3 bases, with 23 bases between. Germline assignment: CDR1 MNHEY and CDR2 SMNVEV (reference sequence). DNA for the CDR3: TGTGCCAGCGCCACCTCCGGGGGCCCCTCATTCTACGAGCAGTACTTC. Translation: CASATSGGPSFYEQYF.

This clonotype was observed a few times. The chain combines TRBV27 with TRBJ1-5; TRBD1 is a possible D gene (5 bases). The CDR3 runs to 14 residues. Germline V gene lookup returns CDR1 MNHEY and CDR2 SMNVEV (reference sequence). Trimming removed 4 bases at V and 2 bases at J, with 9 bases between. Written as DNA, the CDR3 is TGTGCCAGCAGTTACAGGCAAGGCAATCAGCCCCAGCATTTT. Its protein is CASSYRQGNQPQHF.

This CDR3 is CASSLAGLNSYEQYF. In nucleotides, the CDR3 is TGCGCCAGCAGCTTGGCGGGACTAAACTCCTACGAGCAGTACTTC. The genes are TRBV5-1 and TRBJ2-7, with TRBD2 identical over 7 bases. This CDR3 has 15 residues. Trimming cost V 0 bases and J 0 bases; bases outside gene matches: 3. Germline CDR1 and CDR2: SGHRS and YFSETQ.

Of note for this clonotype: One end of the junction does not line up with germline, which may come from a read error. CDR3 amino acids: CASRDTQYF. DNA of the CDR3: TGTGCCAGCAGAGATACGCAGTATTTT. The gene calls are TRBV2 and TRBJ2-3; D is ambiguous. Per the germline V gene, CDR1 is SNHLY and CDR2 is FYNNEI. This CDR3 is 9 amino acids long.

V gene TRBV6-1 combines with J gene TRBJ1-5; 7 bases fit TRBD1. Per the germline V gene, CDR1 is MNHNS and CDR2 is SASEGT. V was pared by 5 bases and J by 5 bases, with 12 bases of the junction left unmatched. This CDR3 region has 16 residues. In nucleotides, the CDR3 is TGTGCCAGCAGTCCCTCAACAGGGGTAGTTGATCAGCCCCAGCATTTT. Amino acids: CASSPSTGVVDQPQHF.

The chain links TRBV7-9 to TRBJ1-5, with D unresolved. Trimming removed 7 bases at V and 7 bases at J, with 14 bases between. This CDR3 is built from 13 residues. Per germline, CDR1 SEHNR and CDR2 FQNEAQ (reference sequence). In DNA, the CDR3 is TGTGCCAGCAATTCCCCCGGGCTACAGCCCCAGCATTTT. Amino acids: CASNSPGLQPQHF.

The chain recombines TRBV28 with TRBJ2-1; D gene unclear. V shed 6 bases and J shed 10 bases, with 16 bases lying between them. This CDR3 has 13 residues. Germline CDR1 reads MDHEN; CDR2 reads SYDVKM. The CDR3, as DNA: TGTGCCAGCAGCCGGGCCACCCGGTCGGAGCAGTTCTTC. This sequence encodes CASSRATRSEQFF.

J is TRBJ2-7 and V is TRBV30, with D possibly TRBD2 on 5 matching bases. Germline lookup yields CDR1 GTSNPN and CDR2 SVGIG (reference sequence). V lost 5 bases and J lost 3, with 14 bases in between. The CDR3 is 13 residues long. In DNA, the CDR3 is TGTGCCTGGGCCTTGAGGAGCGGCTACGAGCAGTACTTC. It yields the protein CAWALRSGYEQYF. Variable domain in full (rest from reference TRBV30 and TRBJ2-7): SQTIHQWPATLVQPVGSPLSLECTVEGTSNPNLYWYRQAAGRGLQLLFYSVGIGQISSEVPQNLSASRPQDRQFILSSKKLLLSDSGFYLCAWALRSGYEQYFGPGTRLTVT.

The V call is TRBV9, the J call TRBJ2-3, with D possibly TRBD2 on 6 matching bases. Trimming took off 0 bases at V and 2 bases at J, with 19 bases between the two ends. Germline values: CDR1 SGDLS, CDR2 YYNGEE. CDR3 size: 18 residues. CDR3 sequence reads: CASSVARDPGPTTDTQYF. Here the CDR3 DNA reads TGTGCCAGCAGCGTAGCGCGGGACCCGGGACCAACCACAGATACGCAGTATTTT.

V gene TRBV10-1 combines with J gene TRBJ1-2; D is perhaps TRBD1 (6 bases). Germline CDR1 is WNHNN and CDR2 is SYGVQD (reference sequence). The CDR3 is made up of 15 amino acids. V was trimmed by 0 bases and J by 8 bases, leaving 16 bases between them. CDR3 sequence reads: CASSESAGGSKGYTF. The CDR3 DNA reads as TGCGCCAGCAGTGAGTCCGCCGGGGGCTCTAAGGGCTACACCTTC.

This clonotype was seen a few times. The chain has TRBV10-3 and TRBJ2-3; TRBD1 might be the D (5 bases). The germline V gene has CDR1 ENHRY and CDR2 SYGVKD. There are 14 residues in the CDR3. V shed 7 bases and J shed 2 bases, with 13 bases lying between them. CDR3 nucleotide sequence: TGTGCCATCACCCAGGGCCCTAACACAGATACGCAGTATTTT. Encoded protein: CAITQGPNTDTQYF.

This chain uses TRBV7-9 with TRBJ2-2; perhaps TRBD1 as D (6 bases). CDR3 length equals 16 residues. V lost 3 bases and J 3 bases, leaving 14 bases between the germline ends. Germline assignment: CDR1 SEHNR and CDR2 FQNEAQ (reference sequence). The CDR3 DNA sequence: TGTGCCAGCAGCTTCTACAGGGCTAGGGACACCGGGGAGCTGTTTTTT. It specifies CASSFYRARDTGELFF.

This chain connects TRBV19 to TRBJ1-2; D gene unclear. CDR1 is LNHDA, CDR2 SQIVND, per germline (reference sequence). The CDR3 consists of 12 residues. V lost 5 bases and J lost 2, with 6 bases in between. CDR3 amino acids: CASSPQNYGYTF. The CDR3, as DNA: TGTGCCAGTAGTCCCCAGAACTATGGCTACACCTTC.

The chain joins TRBV10-3 to TRBJ1-6; 7 bases are a match to TRBD1. J gave up 10 bases and V 3 bases, and 3 bases lay outside the gene matches. CDR1 and CDR2 from the germline V gene are ENHRY and SYGVKD. The CDR3 sequence is 13 residues long. CDR3 sequence: CAISDDRVSPLHF. CDR3 sequence (DNA): TGTGCCATCAGTGATGACAGGGTGTCACCCCTCCACTTT.

This chain joins TRBV29-1 and TRBJ1-2, with a tentative D call TRBD1 (5 bases). Germline V lookup: CDR1 SQVTM, CDR2 ANQGSEA. CDR3 length: 12 amino acids. V lost 4 bases, J lost 3 bases, and 9 bases lay in between. The CDR3 loop reads CSVAREDYGYTF. The CDR3 DNA follows: TGCAGCGTTGCCAGGGAGGACTATGGCTACACCTTC.

This clonotype was seen once. V is TRBV5-4 and J is TRBJ2-1; TRBD1 agrees at 7 bases. V lost 6 bases, J lost 4 bases, and 7 bases stayed unmatched. This CDR3 has 14 amino acids. Germline lookup yields CDR1 SGHNT and CDR2 YYREEE (reference sequence). CDR3 residues: CASTPGQQYNEQFF. The CDR3 DNA is TGTGCCAGCACCCCGGGACAGCAATACAATGAGCAGTTCTTC.

The chain has TRBV15 and TRBJ1-4; D not certain. The germline gives CDR1 LNHNV, CDR2 YYDKDF (reference sequence). V was clipped by 0 bases and J by 2 bases, with 7 bases between them. The CDR3 covers 15 residues. The CDR3 protein is CATSREGLTNEKLFF. CDR3 coding DNA: TGTGCCACCAGCAGAGAAGGTTTGACTAATGAAAAACTGTTTTTT.

The chain uses TRBV29-1 and TRBJ2-1, with D unresolved. Trimming took off 3 bases at V and 5 bases at J, with 23 bases between the two ends. The germline CDR1 and CDR2 sequences are SQVTM and ANQGSEA. This CDR3 is 17 amino acids long. In nucleotides, the CDR3 is TGCAGCGTTGATGCTTTCGTTGACATTTGGAAAAACAATGAGCAGTTCTTC. The encoded protein is CSVDAFVDIWKNNEQFF.

This clonotype was detected only once. This chain connects TRBV5-1 to TRBJ1-1, with 12 bases fitting TRBD1. CDR3 size: 16 residues. Germline V lookup: CDR1 SGHRS, CDR2 YFSETQ. J gave up 0 bases and V 4 bases, and 4 bases lay outside the gene matches. CDR3 nucleotide sequence: TGCGCCAGCAGCCCCGGGACAGGGGGCTTGAACACTGAAGCTTTCTTT. Protein: CASSPGTGGLNTEAFF.